The 5 T cell receptor beta chains given below trace back to one sample, sequenced in a study of post-analysis software for immune sequencing data. Study-wide points: Patients showed TRBV5-6, TRBV5-1 and TRBV20-1 among roughly 5 TRBV segments more frequent than in controls.

No antigen has been assigned to these receptors. Unique-molecular-identifier-tagged TCR beta cDNA libraries were used. TCRdb fed the PCR reads into MiXCR, producing one record per CDR3 protein. The data hold approximately 690,000 distinct CDR3 sequences, with roughly three fifths observed a single time. The specimen was blood. Receptors originate from a girl aged 2 to 9 with multiple sclerosis.

J is TRBJ2-5 and V is TRBV3-1, with D possibly called TRBD1 or TRBD2 (6 bases each). The V end was cut by 0 bases, the J end by 10 bases, with 9 bases between. Germline lookup yields CDR1 LGHDT and CDR2 YNNKEL (reference sequence). This CDR3 has 12 residues. CDR3 sequence: CASSQEGGSQYF. As DNA, the CDR3 is TGTGCCAGCAGCCAAGAAGGGGGGAGCCAGTACTTC.

The chain has TRBV20-1 and TRBJ1-6; 7 nucleotides align to TRBD1. The germline V gene has CDR1 DFQATT and CDR2 SNEGSKA (reference sequence). The CDR3 runs to 15 residues. Trimming removed 4 bases from V and 6 bases from J; junction bases left unmatched: 9. CDR3 protein: CSANERDSFNSPLHF. CDR3 DNA: TGCAGTGCTAATGAGAGGGACAGCTTTAATTCACCCCTCCACTTT.

This sequence joins TRBV6-1 and TRBJ1-2; 9 nucleotides agree with TRBD1. In germline, CDR1 is MNHNS, CDR2 SASEGT. With 7 bases clipped from V and 6 bases from J, the junction kept 6 bases outside the gene matches. CDR3 size: 13 residues. The DNA of the CDR3 is TGTGCCAGCACCACGGGACAGGGCCATGGCTACACCTTC. Translating it yields CASTTGQGHGYTF.

The chain links TRBV6-4 to TRBJ1-2; D is undetermined. The CDR3 has 14 amino acids. The germline CDR1 and CDR2 sequences are MRHNA and SNTAGT. V was shortened by 4 bases and J by 2 bases, with 11 bases between the two germline ends. Written as DNA, the CDR3 is TGTGCCAGCAGTGCCAACGGAGGGAACTATGGCTACACCTTC. It translates to CASSANGGNYGYTF.

The gene calls are TRBV7-2 and TRBJ2-1; TRBD1 aligns across 8 bases. CDR1 and CDR2 from the germline V gene are SGHTA and FQGNSA. V lost 5 bases and J lost 0; bases outside the gene matches: 9. The CDR3 totals 17 residues. The CDR3 bases are TGTGCCAGCAGCCCCACCCCGGGACAGGCCTCCTACAATGAGCAGTTCTTC. This sequence encodes CASSPTPGQASYNEQFF.